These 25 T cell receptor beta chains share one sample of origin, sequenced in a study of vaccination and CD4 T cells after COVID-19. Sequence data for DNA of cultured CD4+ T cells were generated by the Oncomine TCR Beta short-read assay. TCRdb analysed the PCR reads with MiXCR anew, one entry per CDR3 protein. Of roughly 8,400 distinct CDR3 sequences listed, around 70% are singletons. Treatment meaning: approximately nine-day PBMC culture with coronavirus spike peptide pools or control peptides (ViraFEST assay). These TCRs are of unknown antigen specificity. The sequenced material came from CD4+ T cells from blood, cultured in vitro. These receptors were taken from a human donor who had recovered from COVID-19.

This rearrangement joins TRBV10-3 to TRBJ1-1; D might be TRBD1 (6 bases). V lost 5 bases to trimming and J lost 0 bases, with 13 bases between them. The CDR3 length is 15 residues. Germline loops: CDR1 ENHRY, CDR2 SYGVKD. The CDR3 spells CAISSGQTLNTEAFF. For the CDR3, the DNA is TGTGCCATCAGTTCTGGACAGACCTTGAACACTGAAGCTTTCTTT.

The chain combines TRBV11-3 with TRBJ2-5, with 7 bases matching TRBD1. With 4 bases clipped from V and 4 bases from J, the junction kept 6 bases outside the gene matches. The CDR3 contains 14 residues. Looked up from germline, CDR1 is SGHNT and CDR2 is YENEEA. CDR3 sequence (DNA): TGTGCCAGCAGCTCAAGCAGGGGGACAGAGACCCAGTACTTC. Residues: CASSSSRGTETQYF.

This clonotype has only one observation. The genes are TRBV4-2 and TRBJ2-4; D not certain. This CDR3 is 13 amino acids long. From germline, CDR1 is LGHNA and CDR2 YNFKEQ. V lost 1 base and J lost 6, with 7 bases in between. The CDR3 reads CASSQGNGNIQYF. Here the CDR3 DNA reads TGTGCCAGCAGCCAAGGTAACGGAAACATTCAGTACTTC.

The CDR3 DNA follows: TGTGCCAGCAGTTACTCTCCCGTTGGTGGCTACACCTTC. It yields the protein CASSYSPVGGYTF. The V gene is TRBV6-2 or TRBV6-3, the J gene TRBJ1-2; D call uncertain. This CDR3 is 13 amino acids long. Germline-derived CDR1 and CDR2 are MNHEY and SVGEGT. Deletions cut 0 bases from V and 7 bases from J, with 9 bases between.

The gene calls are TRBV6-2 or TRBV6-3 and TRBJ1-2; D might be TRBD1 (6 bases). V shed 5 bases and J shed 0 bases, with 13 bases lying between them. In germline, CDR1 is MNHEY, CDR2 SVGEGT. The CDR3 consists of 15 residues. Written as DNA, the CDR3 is TGTGCCAGCAGTGGGCACAGGGCTACTAACTATGGCTACACCTTC. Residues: CASSGHRATNYGYTF.

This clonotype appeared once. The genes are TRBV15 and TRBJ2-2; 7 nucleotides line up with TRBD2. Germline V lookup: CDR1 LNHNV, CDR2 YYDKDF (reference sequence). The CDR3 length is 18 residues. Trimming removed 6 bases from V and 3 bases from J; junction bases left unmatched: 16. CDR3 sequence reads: CATRPPGLLRGDTGELFF. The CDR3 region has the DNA TGTGCCACCAGGCCCCCGGGACTACTTCGTGGGGACACCGGGGAGCTGTTTTTT.

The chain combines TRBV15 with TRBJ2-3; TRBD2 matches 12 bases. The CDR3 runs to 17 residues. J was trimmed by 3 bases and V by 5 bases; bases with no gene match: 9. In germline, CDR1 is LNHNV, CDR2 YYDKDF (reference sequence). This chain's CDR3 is CATSLRLTSGGTDTQYF. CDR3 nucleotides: TGTGCCACCAGCCTTCGACTTACTAGCGGGGGGACAGATACGCAGTATTTT.

The DNA of the CDR3 is TGCGCCAGCAGCTTAGACAGTATCAACTATGGCTACACCTTC. This translates into CASSLDSINYGYTF. The chain recombines TRBV5-1 with TRBJ1-2; TRBD1 is a possible D gene (5 bases). The length of the CDR3 is 14 residues. The germline CDR1 and CDR2 sequences are SGHRS and YFSETQ. Trimming shortened V by 2 bases and J by 2 bases, and 10 bases separated the two germline ends.

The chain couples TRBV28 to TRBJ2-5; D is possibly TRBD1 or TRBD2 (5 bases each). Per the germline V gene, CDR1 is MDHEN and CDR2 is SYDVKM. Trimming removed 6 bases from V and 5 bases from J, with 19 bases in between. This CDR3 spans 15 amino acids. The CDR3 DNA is TGTGCCAGCAGCCCCCCCAACGGGGCGAGGGAGACCCAGTACTTC. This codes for CASSPPNGARETQYF.

The CDR3 here is CASSSPDRGHSPLHF. Here the CDR3 DNA reads TGTGCCAGCAGTTCTCCGGACAGGGGGCATTCACCCCTCCACTTT. This chain uses TRBV28 with TRBJ1-6, with 11 bases matching TRBD1. The trim removed 4 bases at V and 8 bases at J, leaving 4 bases unmatched. The germline V gene has CDR1 MDHEN and CDR2 SYDVKM. The CDR3 runs 15 residues.

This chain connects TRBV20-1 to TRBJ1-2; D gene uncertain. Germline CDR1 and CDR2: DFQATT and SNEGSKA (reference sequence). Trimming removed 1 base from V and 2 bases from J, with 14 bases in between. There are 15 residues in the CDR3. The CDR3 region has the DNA TGCAGTGCTAGAGCAGGTGGGCAGCTCAACTATGGCTACACCTTC. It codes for CSARAGGQLNYGYTF.

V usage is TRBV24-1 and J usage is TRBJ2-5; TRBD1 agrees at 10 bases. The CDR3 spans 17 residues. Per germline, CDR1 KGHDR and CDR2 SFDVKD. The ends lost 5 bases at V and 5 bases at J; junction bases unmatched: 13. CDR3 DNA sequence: TGTGCCACCAGTGGAGGACAGGGGGATCCCTGGGGGGAGACCCAGTACTTC. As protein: CATSGGQGDPWGETQYF.

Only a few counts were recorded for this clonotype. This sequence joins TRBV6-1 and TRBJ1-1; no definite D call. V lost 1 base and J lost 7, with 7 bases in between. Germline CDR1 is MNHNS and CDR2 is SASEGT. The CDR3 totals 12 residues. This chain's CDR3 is CASSEGRSEAFF. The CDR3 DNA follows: TGTGCCAGCAGTGAAGGCCGGAGTGAAGCTTTCTTT.

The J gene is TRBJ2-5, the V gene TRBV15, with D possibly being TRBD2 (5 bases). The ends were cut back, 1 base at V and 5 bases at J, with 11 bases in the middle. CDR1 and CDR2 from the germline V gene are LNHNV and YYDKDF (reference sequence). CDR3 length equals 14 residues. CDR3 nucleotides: TGTGCCACCAGCAGAGCCGCGGGTAGCGAGACCCAGTACTTC. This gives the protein CATSRAAGSETQYF.

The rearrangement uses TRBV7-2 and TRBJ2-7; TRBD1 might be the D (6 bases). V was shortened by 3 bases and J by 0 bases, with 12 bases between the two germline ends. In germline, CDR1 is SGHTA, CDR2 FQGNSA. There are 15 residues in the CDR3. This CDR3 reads CASSLGQGSSYEQYF. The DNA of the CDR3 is TGTGCCAGCAGCTTGGGGCAGGGGAGCTCCTACGAGCAGTACTTC.

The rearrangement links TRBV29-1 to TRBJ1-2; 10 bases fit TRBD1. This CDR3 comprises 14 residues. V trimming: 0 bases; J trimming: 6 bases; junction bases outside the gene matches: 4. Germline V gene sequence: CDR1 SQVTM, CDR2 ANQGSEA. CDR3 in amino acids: CSVEETGGADGYTF. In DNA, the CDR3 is TGCAGCGTTGAAGAGACAGGGGGCGCGGATGGCTACACCTTC.

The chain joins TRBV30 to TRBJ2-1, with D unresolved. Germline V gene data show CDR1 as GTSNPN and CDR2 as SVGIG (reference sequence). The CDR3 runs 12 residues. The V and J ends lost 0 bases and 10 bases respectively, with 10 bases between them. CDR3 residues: CAWSVPGFEQFF. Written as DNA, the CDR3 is TGTGCCTGGAGTGTACCCGGATTCGAGCAGTTCTTC.

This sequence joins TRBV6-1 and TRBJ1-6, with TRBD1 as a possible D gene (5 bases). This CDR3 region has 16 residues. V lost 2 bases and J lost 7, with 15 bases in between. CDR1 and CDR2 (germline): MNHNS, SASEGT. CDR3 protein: CASSERAVAGNSPLHF. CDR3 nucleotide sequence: TGTGCCAGCAGTGAAAGAGCCGTAGCAGGGAATTCACCCCTCCACTTT.

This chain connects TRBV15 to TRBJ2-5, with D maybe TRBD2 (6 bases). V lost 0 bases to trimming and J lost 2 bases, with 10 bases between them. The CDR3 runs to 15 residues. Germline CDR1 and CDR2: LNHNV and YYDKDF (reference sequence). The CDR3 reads CATSRDGGQQETQYF. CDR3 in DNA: TGTGCCACCAGCAGAGATGGAGGGCAGCAAGAGACCCAGTACTTC. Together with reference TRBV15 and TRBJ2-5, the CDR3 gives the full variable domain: DAMVIQNPRYQVTQFGKPVTLSCSQTLNHNVMYWYQQKSSQAPKLLFHYYDKDFNNEADTPDNFQSRRPNTSFCFLDIRSPGLGDTAMYLCATSRDGGQQETQYFGPGTRLLVL.

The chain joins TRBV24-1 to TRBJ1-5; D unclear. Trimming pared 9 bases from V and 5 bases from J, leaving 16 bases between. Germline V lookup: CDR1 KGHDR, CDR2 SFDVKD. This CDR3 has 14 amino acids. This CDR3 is CATRVAIKDQPQHF. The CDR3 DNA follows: TGTGCCACCCGCGTGGCCATAAAGGATCAGCCCCAGCATTTT.

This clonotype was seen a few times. The CDR3 nucleotides read TGTGCCTCCCGGGAAGACAGGGGAGATGGCTACACCTTC. It codes for CASREDRGDGYTF. The chain carries TRBV10-3 and TRBJ1-2; 8 nucleotides line up with TRBD1. Germline CDR1 and CDR2: ENHRY and SYGVKD. This CDR3 is built from 13 residues. V was pared by 11 bases and J by 6 bases, with 11 bases of the junction left unmatched.

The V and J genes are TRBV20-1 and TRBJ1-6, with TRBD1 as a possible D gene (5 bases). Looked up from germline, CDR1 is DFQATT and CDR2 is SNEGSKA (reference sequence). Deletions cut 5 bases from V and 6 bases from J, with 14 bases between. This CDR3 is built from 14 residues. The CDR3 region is CSAFRGEGNSPLHF. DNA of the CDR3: TGCAGTGCTTTCAGAGGGGAGGGTAATTCACCCCTCCACTTT.

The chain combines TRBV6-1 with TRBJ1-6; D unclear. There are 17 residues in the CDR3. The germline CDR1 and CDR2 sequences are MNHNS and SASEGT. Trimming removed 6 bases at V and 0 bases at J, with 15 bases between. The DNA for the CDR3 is TGTGCCAGCAGGGGTGACGGAGCGGGCTCCTATAATTCACCCCTCCACTTT. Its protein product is CASRGDGAGSYNSPLHF.

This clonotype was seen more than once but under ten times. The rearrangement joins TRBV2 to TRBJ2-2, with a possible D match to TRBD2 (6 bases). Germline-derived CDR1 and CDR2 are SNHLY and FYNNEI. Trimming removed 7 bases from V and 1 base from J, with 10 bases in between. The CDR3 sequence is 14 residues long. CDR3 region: CASKPSENTGELFF. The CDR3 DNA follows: TGTGCCAGCAAGCCTAGCGAGAACACCGGGGAGCTGTTTTTT.

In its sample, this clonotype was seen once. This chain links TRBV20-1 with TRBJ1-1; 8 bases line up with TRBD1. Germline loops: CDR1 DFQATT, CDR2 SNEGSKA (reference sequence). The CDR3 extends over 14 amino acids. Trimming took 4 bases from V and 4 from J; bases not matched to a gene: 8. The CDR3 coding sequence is TGCAGTGCTAATGACAGGGGAGGCGGCACTGAAGCTTTCTTT. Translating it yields CSANDRGGGTEAFF.